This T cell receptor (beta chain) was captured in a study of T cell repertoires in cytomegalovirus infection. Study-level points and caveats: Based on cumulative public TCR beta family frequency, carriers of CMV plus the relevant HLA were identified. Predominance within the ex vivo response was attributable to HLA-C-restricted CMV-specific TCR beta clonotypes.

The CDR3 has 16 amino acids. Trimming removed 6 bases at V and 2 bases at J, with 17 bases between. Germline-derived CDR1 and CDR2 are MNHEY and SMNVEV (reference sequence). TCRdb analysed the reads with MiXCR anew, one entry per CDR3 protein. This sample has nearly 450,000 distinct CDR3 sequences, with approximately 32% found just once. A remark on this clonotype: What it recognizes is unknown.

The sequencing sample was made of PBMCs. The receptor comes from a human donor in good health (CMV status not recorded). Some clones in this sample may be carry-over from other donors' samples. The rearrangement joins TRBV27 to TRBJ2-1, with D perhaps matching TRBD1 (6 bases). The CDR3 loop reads CASSPQGLSPYNEQFF. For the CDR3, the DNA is TGTGCCAGCAGCCCACAGGGTTTGAGTCCCTACAATGAGCAGTTCTTC.